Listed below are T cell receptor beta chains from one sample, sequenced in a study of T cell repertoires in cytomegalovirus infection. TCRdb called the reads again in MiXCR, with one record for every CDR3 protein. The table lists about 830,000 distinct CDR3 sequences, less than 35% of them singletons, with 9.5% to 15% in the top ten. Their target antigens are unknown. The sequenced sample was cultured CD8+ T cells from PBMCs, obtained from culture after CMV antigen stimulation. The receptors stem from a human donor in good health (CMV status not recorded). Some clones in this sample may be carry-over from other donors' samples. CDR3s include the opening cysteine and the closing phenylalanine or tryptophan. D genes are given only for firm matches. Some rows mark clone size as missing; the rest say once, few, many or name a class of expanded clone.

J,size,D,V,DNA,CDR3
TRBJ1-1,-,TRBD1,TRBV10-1,TGCGCCAGCAGTCGAACCGGGGACAGGGGGGTGGGCACTGAAGCTTTCTTT,CASSRTGDRGVGTEAFF
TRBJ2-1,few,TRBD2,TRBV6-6,TGTGCCAGCACCTACGCGGGCGGGGGGACCCCCAATGAGCAGTTCTTC,CASTYAGGGTPNEQFF
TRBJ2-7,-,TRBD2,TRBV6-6,TGTGCCAGCATGGGGGGGGCCTACGAGCAGTACTTC,CASMGGAYEQYF
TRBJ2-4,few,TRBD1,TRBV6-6,TGTGCCAGCAGTTACTCGACAGGGGCCAAAAACATTCAGTACTTC,CASSYSTGAKNIQYF
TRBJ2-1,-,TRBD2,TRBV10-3,TGTGCCATCAGTGGGGCTAATAGCGGGGGGGCCGGCTATGAGCAGTTCTTC,CAISGANSGGAGYEQFF
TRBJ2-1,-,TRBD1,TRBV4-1,TGCGCCAGCAGCCCAATACCGGGACAGTTAAACAATGAGCAGTTCTTC,CASSPIPGQLNNEQFF
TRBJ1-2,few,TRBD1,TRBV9,TGTGCCAGCAGCGGGACAGGACACAACACCTATGGCTACACCTTC,CASSGTGHNTYGYTF
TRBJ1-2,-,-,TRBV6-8,TGTGCCAGCAGTTACCGTCAATTAAATGCGGACAGTTCTCCTACCTTC,CASSYRQLNADSSPTF
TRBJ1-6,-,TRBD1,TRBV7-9,TGTGCCAGCAGCCCAGACAGGGGGGCGAATTCACCCCTCCACTTT,CASSPDRGANSPLHF
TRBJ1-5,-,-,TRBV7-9,TGTGCCAGCAGCCGGTGGAGCAATCAGCCCCAGCATTTT,CASSRWSNQPQHF
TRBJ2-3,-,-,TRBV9,TGTGCCAGCAGCGTAGCGGGGAGCCTCGCCGGCACAGATACGCAGTATTTT,CASSVAGSLAGTDTQYF
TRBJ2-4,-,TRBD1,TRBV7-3,TGTGCCAGCAGCGAGACAGGGGGCGAAAACATTCAGTACTTC,CASSETGGENIQYF
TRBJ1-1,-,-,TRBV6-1,TGTGCCAGCAGTAAAAGACAGGAGAACACTGAAGCTTTCTTT,CASSKRQENTEAFF
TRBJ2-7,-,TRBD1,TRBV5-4,TGTGCCAGCAGCTTCGGGACAGGGTATTCCGAGCAGTACTTC,CASSFGTGYSEQYF
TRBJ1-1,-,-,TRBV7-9,TGTGCCAGCAGCCAGCCGCAAAATGGGGACACTGAAGCTTTCTTT,CASSQPQNGDTEAFF
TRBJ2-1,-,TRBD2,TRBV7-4,TGTGCCAGCAGCTTAAAAGGGACTAGCGGGGGGATAAGCCCCTACAATGAGCAGTTCTTC,CASSLKGTSGGISPYNEQFF
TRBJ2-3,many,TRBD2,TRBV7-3,TGTGCCAGCAGCCGGCTAGCGGGGACCACAGATACGCAGTATTTT,CASSRLAGTTDTQYF
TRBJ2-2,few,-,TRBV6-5,TGTGCCAGCAGTCCCTCGGAGCTAAGGGTTAACACCGGGGAGCTGTTTTTT,CASSPSELRVNTGELFF
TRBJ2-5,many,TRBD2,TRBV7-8,TGTGCCAGCAGCCAACTAGCGGGGGGAAGGGAGACCCAGTACTTC,CASSQLAGGRETQYF
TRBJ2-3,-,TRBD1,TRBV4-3,TGCGCCAGCAGCCAAGGGACAGGCCAGATCACAGATACGCAGTATTTT,CASSQGTGQITDTQYF
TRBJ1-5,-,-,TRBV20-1,TGCAGTGCTAGAGATCCCGGGACAAAAAACCAGCCCCAGCATTTT,CSARDPGTKNQPQHF
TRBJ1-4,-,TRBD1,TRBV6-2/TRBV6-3,TGTGCCAGCAGTCTCCGGGACAGGGTTCGTGAAAAACTGTTTTTT,CASSLRDRVREKLFF
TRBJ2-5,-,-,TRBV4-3,TGCGCCAGCAGCCAAGATCATCCCGGAGACGGGGAGACCCAGTACTTC,CASSQDHPGDGETQYF
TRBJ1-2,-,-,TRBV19,TGTGCCAGTAGTATACTTGTCGGCCAGATCTATGGCTACACCTTC,CASSILVGQIYGYTF
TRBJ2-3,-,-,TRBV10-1,TGCGCCAGCAACGACCCGGGGGAAACGCAGTATTTT,CASNDPGETQYF
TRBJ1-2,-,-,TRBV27,TGTGCCAGCAGTCCGGACGTAGCAAGGGGCTACACCTTC,CASSPDVARGYTF
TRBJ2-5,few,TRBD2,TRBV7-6,TGTGCCAGCAGCTGGGACGGCGGGGGGGAGACCCAGTACTTC,CASSWDGGGETQYF
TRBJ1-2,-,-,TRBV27,TGTGCCAGCAGCACCGGGGGGGGTCTAGCTAACTATGGCTACACCTTC,CASSTGGGLANYGYTF
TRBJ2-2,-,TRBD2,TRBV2,TGTGCCCACATGGGAAAGCGGGGGGGCACCGGGGAGCTGTTTTTT,CAHMGKRGGTGELFF
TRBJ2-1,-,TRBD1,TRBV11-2,TGTGCCAGCAGCACACTCACCCCCGGGACAGGGCTGACGAAACTCTACAATGAGCAGTTCTTC,CASSTLTPGTGLTKLYNEQFF
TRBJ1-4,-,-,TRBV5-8,TGTGCCAGCAGCGCCGGGACCCACGGGACTAATGAAAAACTGTTTTTT,CASSAGTHGTNEKLFF
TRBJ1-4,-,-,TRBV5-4,TGTGCCAGCAGCTTGAGCATTGACCCGGGCGAAAAACTGTTTTTT,CASSLSIDPGEKLFF
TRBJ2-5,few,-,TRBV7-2,TGTGCCAGCAGCCTAGAAAGGGGGAGGGTGGAGACCCAGTACTTC,CASSLERGRVETQYF
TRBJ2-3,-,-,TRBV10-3,TGTGCCATCTGTGAGACTCAAGGGGGGACCTCCACAGATACGCAGTATTTT,CAICETQGGTSTDTQYF
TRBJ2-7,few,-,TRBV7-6,TGTGCCAGCAGGAGTCGGGGGTACGAGCAGTACTTC,CASRSRGYEQYF
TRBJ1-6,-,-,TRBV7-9,TGTGCCAGCAGCTTAGCCCCCGCCTCCTATAATTCACCCCTCCACTTT,CASSLAPASYNSPLHF
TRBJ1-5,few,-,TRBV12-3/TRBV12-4,TGTGCCAGCAGTTTTTGGCGGAATCAGCCCCAGCATTTT,CASSFWRNQPQHF
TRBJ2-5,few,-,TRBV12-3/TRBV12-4,TGTGCCACCTCCCCCGGAGGAGAGACCCAGTACTTC,CATSPGGETQYF
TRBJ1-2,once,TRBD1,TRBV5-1,TGCGCCAGCAGCTCAAGACCCGGGACAGATAACTATGGCTACACCTTC,CASSSRPGTDNYGYTF
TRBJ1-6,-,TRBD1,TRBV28,TGTGCCAGCATCCTAGACAGGGATTCACCCCTCCACTTT,CASILDRDSPLHF
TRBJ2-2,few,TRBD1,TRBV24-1,TGTGCCACCAGTGACGGACAGGGACTCTACACCGGGGAGCTGTTTTTT,CATSDGQGLYTGELFF
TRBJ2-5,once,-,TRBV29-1,TGCAGCGTTGCAGGTGAAGAGACCCAGTACTTC,CSVAGEETQYF
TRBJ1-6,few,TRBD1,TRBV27,TGTGCCAGCAGTCCTAGCAGGGGGTATAATTCACCCCTCCACTTT,CASSPSRGYNSPLHF
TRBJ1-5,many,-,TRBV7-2,TGTGCCAGCAGCTTAGCTCCGGGATTTAGCAATCAGCCCCAGCATTTT,CASSLAPGFSNQPQHF
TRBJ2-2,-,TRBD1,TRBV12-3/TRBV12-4,TGTGCCAGCAGTCATGACAGGGGTGATCACGCCGGGGAGCTGTTTTTT,CASSHDRGDHAGELFF
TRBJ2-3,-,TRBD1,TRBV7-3,TGTGCCAGCAGCTTAATCGGGACAGGGGAAGATACGCAGTATTTT,CASSLIGTGEDTQYF
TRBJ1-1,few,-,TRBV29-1,TGCAGCGTTTTAGGTTTTTTAGACGATGCGTACACTGAAGCTTTCTTT,CSVLGFLDDAYTEAFF
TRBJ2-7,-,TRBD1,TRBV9,TGTGCCAGCAGCGGGGGGACAGAGTTTTCCTACGAGCAGTACTTC,CASSGGTEFSYEQYF
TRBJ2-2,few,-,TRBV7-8,TGTGCCAGCAGCTTATCATACAGCTACACCGGGGAGCTGTTTTTT,CASSLSYSYTGELFF
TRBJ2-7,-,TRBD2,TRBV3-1,TGTGCCAGCAGCCTCGGGTCTGGGGGGGGTTCCTACGAGCAGTACTTC,CASSLGSGGGSYEQYF
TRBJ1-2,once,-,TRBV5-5,TGTGCCAGCGGAGATTCGGGAAACACAGGGACTAGGGGCTATGGCTACACCTTC,CASGDSGNTGTRGYGYTF
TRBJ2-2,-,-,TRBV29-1,TGCAGCGTGGTCCTGCGTACCGGGGAGCTGTTTTTT,CSVVLRTGELFF
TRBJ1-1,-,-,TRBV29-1,TGCAGCGTTGTTGACACTGAAGCTTTCTTT,CSVVDTEAFF
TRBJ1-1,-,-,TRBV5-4,TGTGCCAGCAGCGTAGGACGGGCCTTTCTTTCGAAGGGGGAAGCTTTCTTT,CASSVGRAFLSKGEAFF
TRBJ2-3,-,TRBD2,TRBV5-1,TGCGCCAGCAGCTTCGGTACGGGGGGGCAGAGCACAGATACGCAGTATTTT,CASSFGTGGQSTDTQYF
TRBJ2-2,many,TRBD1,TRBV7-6,TGTGCCAGCAGCCTTACAGGGGCGAACACCGGGGAGCTGTTTTTT,CASSLTGANTGELFF
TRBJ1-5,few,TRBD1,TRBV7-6,TGTGCCAGCAGCCCTGGACAGGATTATCAGCCCCAGCATTTT,CASSPGQDYQPQHF